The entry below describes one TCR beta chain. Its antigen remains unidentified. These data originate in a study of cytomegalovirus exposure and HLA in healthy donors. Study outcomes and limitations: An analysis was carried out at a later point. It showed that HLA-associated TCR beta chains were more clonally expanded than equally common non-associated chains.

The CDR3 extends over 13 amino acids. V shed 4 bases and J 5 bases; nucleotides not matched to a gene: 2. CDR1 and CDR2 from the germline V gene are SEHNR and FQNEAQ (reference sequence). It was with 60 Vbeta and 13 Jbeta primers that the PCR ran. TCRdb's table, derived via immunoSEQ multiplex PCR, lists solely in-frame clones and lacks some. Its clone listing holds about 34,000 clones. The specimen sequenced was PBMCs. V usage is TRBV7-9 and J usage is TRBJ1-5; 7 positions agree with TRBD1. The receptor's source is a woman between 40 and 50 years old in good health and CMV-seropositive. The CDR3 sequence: CASSWDRDQPQHF. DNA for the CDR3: TGTGCCAGCAGCTGGGACAGAGATCAGCCCCAGCATTTT.